This is a list of T cell receptor beta chains from one sample in a study of Graves' ophthalmopathy and Graves' hyperthyroidism. TCRdb used MiXCR to reprocess the multiplex PCR reads, holding one entry per CDR3 protein. The data contain 300,000 to 400,000 distinct CDR3 sequences, 17% of them singletons. Input material: peripheral blood. The receptors come from an adult woman with stable Graves' hyperthyroidism. Each CDR3 is given with its conserved first and last residue. D genes are given only for firm matches. Some rows have no size entry. The others give once, few or many, or a class for an expanded clone.

abundance: .
j_gene: TRBJ2-7
len: 13
d_gene: TRBD1
v_gene: TRBV27
CDR3nt: TGTGCCGTCTGGGACAGGGGGCCCAACGAGCAGTACTTC
CDR3aa: CAVWDRGPNEQYF

abundance: many
j_gene: TRBJ1-2
len: 14
d_gene: .
v_gene: TRBV24-1
CDR3nt: TGTGCCACCAGTGATTCGTGGCGGGGGTATGGCTACACCTTC
CDR3aa: CATSDSWRGYGYTF

abundance: many
j_gene: TRBJ2-7
len: 14
d_gene: .
v_gene: TRBV2
CDR3nt: TGTGCCAGCACCGAAGGGAGTCTTTCCTACGAGCAGTACTTC
CDR3aa: CASTEGSLSYEQYF

abundance: few
j_gene: TRBJ2-4
len: 13
d_gene: .
v_gene: TRBV27
CDR3nt: TGTGCCAGCAGGCCTCAGGGGGGTAACATTCAGTACTTC
CDR3aa: CASRPQGGNIQYF

abundance: many
j_gene: TRBJ1-1
len: 14
d_gene: .
v_gene: TRBV7-9
CDR3nt: TGTGCCAGCAGCTCGCACCAAAGTATCACTGAAGCTTTCTTT
CDR3aa: CASSSHQSITEAFF

abundance: many
j_gene: TRBJ1-1
len: 13
d_gene: .
v_gene: TRBV9
CDR3nt: TGTGCCAGCAGCGTCGGATACGACAGTGAAGCTTTCTTT
CDR3aa: CASSVGYDSEAFF

abundance: many
j_gene: TRBJ1-1
len: 15
d_gene: .
v_gene: TRBV20-1
CDR3nt: TGCAGTGCTAGCCCCGACGGACGAATGAACACTGAAGCTTTCTTT
CDR3aa: CSASPDGRMNTEAFF

abundance: many
j_gene: TRBJ2-7
len: 11
d_gene: .
v_gene: TRBV6-2/TRBV6-3
CDR3nt: TGTGCCAGCACAGCCGGTTACGAGCAGTACTTC
CDR3aa: CASTAGYEQYF

abundance: few
j_gene: TRBJ1-3
len: 16
d_gene: .
v_gene: TRBV5-1
CDR3nt: TGCGCCAGCAGCTTGGGAGCGGCAGACTCTGGAAACACCATATATTTT
CDR3aa: CASSLGAADSGNTIYF

abundance: .
j_gene: TRBJ2-7
len: 14
d_gene: .
v_gene: TRBV12-5
CDR3nt: TGTGCTAGTGCCAGAGGGTTTAAAACCTACGAGCAGTACTTC
CDR3aa: CASARGFKTYEQYF

abundance: .
j_gene: TRBJ2-7
len: 15
d_gene: TRBD2
v_gene: TRBV4-1
CDR3nt: TGCGCCAGCAGCCTTTTTGGGGAGGGGTACTACGAGCAGTACTTC
CDR3aa: CASSLFGEGYYEQYF

abundance: many
j_gene: TRBJ2-2
len: 18
d_gene: TRBD2
v_gene: TRBV7-3
CDR3nt: TGTGCCAGCAGCCCATGGGGGGCTAGCGGGATGTTCACCGGGGAGCTGTTTTTT
CDR3aa: CASSPWGASGMFTGELFF

abundance: many
j_gene: TRBJ1-3
len: 14
d_gene: .
v_gene: TRBV20-1
CDR3nt: TGCAGTGCCACACAGGGATCGGATGGAAACACCATATATTTT
CDR3aa: CSATQGSDGNTIYF

abundance: few
j_gene: TRBJ2-7
len: 17
d_gene: .
v_gene: TRBV4-1
CDR3nt: TGCGCCAGCAGCCTCCCGATGCCCCTAGTTGCGTTGAACGAGCAGTACTTC
CDR3aa: CASSLPMPLVALNEQYF

abundance: many
j_gene: TRBJ2-3
len: 16
d_gene: .
v_gene: TRBV12-3/TRBV12-4
CDR3nt: TGTGCCAGCAGTTTAGAGGCGAATCCTAGCACAGATACGCAGTATTTT
CDR3aa: CASSLEANPSTDTQYF